The 32 T cell receptor beta chains listed next were all sequenced from one sample in a study of CD8+ T cells in alopecia areata. RNA, once extracted, was reverse transcribed into cDNA for use as the sequencing template. TCRdb's table, derived via immunoSEQ multiplex PCR, lists solely in-frame clones and lacks some. This repertoire holds roughly 110,000 clones, and none appear only once. The sample was lesional skin. The receptors were gathered from a C3H/HeJ mouse with alopecia areata. This line is of MHC haplotype H2-k.

This clone was seen ten or more times. Genes here carry mouse names. The read comes to an end 4 residues before the CDR3 does, leaving the germline J gene to fill in the end. V is TRBV13-1 and J is TRBJ2-3, with 9 bases that match TRBD1. J was trimmed by 1 base and V by 6 bases; bases with no gene match: 3. There are 14 residues in the CDR3. CDR1 is NSHNY and CDR2 is SYGAGN in the germline V gene. CDR3 loop: CASIRDRGAETLYF. CDR3 DNA (partial): TGTGCCAGCATCCGGGACAGGGGTGCAGAA.

This clone was counted only a few times. Gene labels here are mouse ones. The read halts 4 residues ahead of the CDR3 end, with the missing end drawn from the germline J gene. The chain joins TRBV14 to TRBJ2-7; 9 nucleotides align to TRBD2. CDR1 is SGHDT and CDR2 is FRDEAV in the germline V gene. This CDR3 contains 15 residues. The junction had 3 bases not matched to a gene; V was cut back by 2 bases and J by 0 bases. Partial CDR3 DNA: TGTGCCAGCAGTTTTGGGGGGGCGAGCTCCTAT. Protein product: CASSFGGASSY. The whole CDR3 region reads CASSFGGASSYEQYF.

This clone was seen a handful of times. Mouse gene names apply. With the read ending 4 residues before the CDR3 end, the germline J gene is used to fill in that end. J is TRBJ1-2 and V is TRBV13-1; 8 positions match TRBD1. CDR3 length equals 14 residues. V trimming: 0 bases; J trimming: 4 bases; junction bases outside the gene matches: 2. Germline loops: CDR1 NSHNY, CDR2 SYGAGN. This CDR3 reads CASSDATGGSDYTF. The sequenced part of the CDR3 DNA is TGTGCCAGCAGTGATGCAACAGGGGGCTCC.

Details on this clone: The genes are named according to mouse. The CDR3 end lies 4 residues beyond the end of the read and is filled in from the germline J gene. The chain has TRBV13-2 and TRBJ2-2; 8 bases line up with TRBD2. V lost 0 bases and J lost 2; bases outside the gene matches: 3. The CDR3 is made up of 16 amino acids. Looked up from germline, CDR1 is NNHNN and CDR2 is SYGAGS (reference sequence). CDR3 residues: CASGDASGGNTGQLYF. The part of the CDR3 DNA that was read is TGTGCCAGCGGTGATGCGTCTGGGGGGAACACCGGG.

Regarding this clone: Gene and germline names: mouse. The read ends 4 residues before the CDR3 terminus; that terminus is restored from the germline J gene. This chain connects TRBV13-2 to TRBJ1-1; tentatively, D is TRBD1 (5 bases). Germline V CDR1 and CDR2: NNHNN, SYGAGS (reference sequence). CDR3 length: 12 residues. The CDR3 here is CASGDGGGEVFF. The sequenced CDR3 bases are TGTGCCAGCGGTGATGGTGGGGGA.

This clone was detected a few times. The gene symbols are mouse symbols. The read terminates 4 residues before the CDR3 end, so the remaining end is supplied by the germline J gene. This sequence joins TRBV13-2 and TRBJ2-7; D is uncertain. Trimming pared 6 bases from V and 3 bases from J, leaving 7 bases between. This CDR3 spans 11 amino acids. In germline, CDR1 is NNHNN, CDR2 SYGAGS (reference sequence). The CDR3 region is CASDDIYEQYF. CDR3 DNA (partial): TGTGCCAGCGATGACATCTAT.

About this clone: Genes here carry mouse names. The read comes to an end 4 residues before the CDR3 does, leaving the germline J gene to fill in the end. The chain carries TRBV17 and TRBJ1-1, with D possibly being TRBD1 (6 bases). The germline gives CDR1 MNHDT, CDR2 YYDKIL. This CDR3 region has 14 residues. Trimming pared 3 bases from V and 1 base from J, leaving 9 bases between. Partial CDR3 DNA: TGTGCTAGCAGTAGTGGGGGGGCGAACACA. Translation gives CASSSGGANT. From start to end, the CDR3 is CASSSGGANTEVFF. The complete variable domain, with remaining parts taken from reference TRBV17 and TRBJ1-1, reads DTTVKQNPRYKLARVGKPVNLICSQTMNHDTMYWYQKKPNQAPKLLLFYYDKILNREADTFEKFQSSRPNNSFCSLYIGSAGLEYSAMYLCASSSGGANTEVFFGKGTRLTVV.

Remarks on this clone: The gene names given are mouse names. The read terminates 4 residues before the CDR3 end, so the remaining end is supplied by the germline J gene. This chain links TRBV19 with TRBJ2-7; 13 positions agree with TRBD2. Germline V lookup: CDR1 FNHDT, CDR2 SITEND (reference sequence). This CDR3 region has 17 residues. V was pared by 1 base and J by 0 bases, with 4 bases of the junction left unmatched. The part of the CDR3 DNA that was read is TGTGCCAGCAGTATACGGGACTGGGGGGGGAGCTCCTAT. This sequence encodes CASSIRDWGGSSY. The full CDR3 sequence reads CASSIRDWGGSSYEQYF. Based on the CDR3 plus reference TRBV19 and TRBJ2-7, the full variable domain is GGIITQTPKFLIGQEGQKLTLKCQQNFNHDTMYWYRQDSGKGLRLIYYSITENDLQKGDLSEGYDASREKKSSFSLTVTSAQKNEMAVFLCASSIRDWGGSSYEQYFGPGTRLTVL.

About this clone: Gene and germline names: mouse. The CDR3 end lies 4 residues beyond the end of the read and is filled in from the germline J gene. The J gene is TRBJ2-1, the V gene TRBV13-3; TRBD2 agrees at 12 bases. The CDR3 runs 14 residues. Germline CDR1 reads NNHDY; CDR2 reads SYVADS. The CDR3 sequence: CASRGLGGSAEQFF. Partial CDR3 DNA: TGTGCCAGCAGGGGACTGGGGGGAAGCGCT.

About this clone itself: Germline and genes: mouse. The sequence runs out 4 residues before the end of the CDR3; the remainder is reconstructed from the germline J gene. The rearrangement uses TRBV13-3 and TRBJ2-3; D gene ambiguous. The germline CDR1 and CDR2 sequences are NNHDY and SYVADS. Trimming left V 3 bases short and J 1 base short, with 9 bases between. There are 14 residues in the CDR3. The CDR3 bases that were read are TGTGCCAGCAGTGCCCCTCAGCGTGCAGAA. Translating it yields CASSAPQRAE. The whole CDR3 sequence is CASSAPQRAETLYF.

A word on this clone: Gene names follow the mouse nomenclature. The read is 4 residues too short to cover the CDR3 end, so that end is filled in from the germline J gene. The chain is built from TRBV1 and TRBJ2-5; the match to TRBD1 covers 8 bases. The CDR3 has 17 amino acids. V dropped 3 bases and J dropped 1; count of bases not matched to a gene: 9. Germline V gene lookup returns CDR1 NSQYPW and CDR2 LRSPGD (reference sequence). The CDR3 protein is CTCSASRTGRDQDTQYF. The covered CDR3 bases are TGCACCTGCAGTGCCTCGCGGACAGGGAGGGACCAAGAC.

In its sample, this clone was seen a few times. Mouse germline and gene names are used. Other DNA sequences of this sample code for an identical CDR3. This CDR3 reads CTCSARDRGRAETLYF. The covered CDR3 bases are TGCACCTGCAGTGCACGGGACAGGGGGCGGGCAGAA. The chain combines TRBV1 with TRBJ2-3; 12 nucleotides agree with TRBD1. Sequencing ends 4 residues short of the CDR3 end; the germline J gene provides the rest. J gave up 3 bases and V 2 bases, and 3 bases lay outside the gene matches. In germline, CDR1 is NSQYPW, CDR2 LRSPGD (reference sequence). The length of the CDR3 is 16 residues.

Details on this clone: Mouse names are used for the genes. The CDR3 goes on 4 residues after the read ends, and that part is filled in from the germline J gene. The chain couples TRBV19 to TRBJ2-3; maybe TRBD1 (6 bases). V gave up 5 bases and J gave up 4 bases, with 8 bases separating them. Germline V gene sequence: CDR1 FNHDT, CDR2 SITEND (reference sequence). CDR3 length: 12 residues. CDR3 DNA, as far as it was read: TGTGCCAGCAGCGGGACAACAGAA. Amino acids: CASSGTTE. The whole CDR3 region reads CASSGTTETLYF. The entire variable domain, with the rest obtained from reference TRBV19 and TRBJ2-3, is as follows: GGIITQTPKFLIGQEGQKLTLKCQQNFNHDTMYWYRQDSGKGLRLIYYSITENDLQKGDLSEGYDASREKKSSFSLTVTSAQKNEMAVFLCASSGTTETLYFGSGTRLTVL.

This clone was detected ten times or more. At residue 11, the TCRdb amino acid sequence and the translated nucleotide sequence differ, so the protein here is the DNA translation. The genes and germline here are from mouse. The CDR3 extends 3 residues past the end of the read, so its final part is completed from the germline J gene. The genes are TRBV13-3 and TRBJ1-6; D possibly corresponds to TRBD1 (6 bases). TRBJ1-6 is noted as an ORF with a role that remains uncertain. The CDR3 is made up of 14 amino acids. V was clipped by 5 bases and J by 5 bases, with 11 bases between them. Germline V gene data show CDR1 as NNHDY and CDR2 as SYVADS. The CDR3 protein is CASRAGVDNSPLYF. The DNA read from the CDR3 is TGTGCCAGCAGGGCAGGGGTTGATAATTCGCCC.

This clone has more than one count but fewer than ten. Gene names and germline match the mouse. The read ends 4 residues before the CDR3 terminus; that terminus is restored from the germline J gene. This same CDR3 is encoded by further DNA sequences in the sample. This sequence joins TRBV13-3 and TRBJ2-5, with D possibly TRBD1 on 5 matching bases. Germline-derived CDR1 and CDR2 are NNHDY and SYVADS. The CDR3 is 15 amino acids. V was shortened by 0 bases and J by 0 bases, with 8 bases between the two germline ends. The CDR3 loop reads CASSDAGQNQDTQYF. CDR3 DNA, as far as it was read: TGTGCCAGCAGTGATGCAGGGCAAAACCAAGAC.

As to this clone: Each gene name is a mouse one. Sequencing ends 4 residues short of the CDR3 end; the germline J gene provides the rest. The rearrangement links TRBV13-3 to TRBJ2-7; 13 nucleotides match TRBD2. V shed 3 bases and J 0 bases; nucleotides not matched to a gene: 6. The germline CDR1 and CDR2 sequences are NNHDY and SYVADS. The CDR3 extends over 17 amino acids. The CDR3 sequence: CASSVPGLGGSSYEQYF. CDR3 bases read: TGTGCCAGCAGTGTCCCGGGACTGGGGGGGAGCTCCTAT.

There are many counts of this clone. Gene names refer to mouse genes. The CDR3 is cut off 4 residues early in the read; its end comes from the germline J gene. The genes are TRBV19 and TRBJ1-2; the match to TRBD1 covers 9 bases. CDR1 and CDR2 from the germline V gene are FNHDT and SITEND (reference sequence). J lost 4 bases, V lost 4 bases, and 2 bases had no gene match. The CDR3 spans 13 residues. The part of the CDR3 DNA that was read is TGTGCCAGCAGTCCGGGACAGGGCTCC. Translation: CASSPGQGS. The entire CDR3 is CASSPGQGSDYTF.

In its sample, this clone was seen a few times. Gene names follow the mouse nomenclature. This CDR3 reads CASSDARTNQDTQYF. The sequenced part of the CDR3 DNA is TGTGCCAGCAGTGATGCAAGAACTAACCAAGAC. This chain joins TRBV13-3 and TRBJ2-5, with D hard to call. The read falls 4 residues short of the CDR3 end, and the missing part is taken from the germline J gene. Trimming shortened V by 0 bases and J by 0 bases, and 8 bases separated the two germline ends. The CDR3 totals 15 residues. Germline values: CDR1 NNHDY, CDR2 SYVADS. Based on the CDR3 plus reference TRBV13-3 and TRBJ2-5, the full variable domain is EAAVTQSPRSKVAVTGGKVTLSCHQTNNHDYMYWYRQDTGHGLRLIHYSYVADSTEKGDIPDGYKASRPSQENFSLILELASLSQTAVYFCASSDARTNQDTQYFGPGTRLLVL.

This clone appeared many times. Gene names denote mouse genes. The CDR3 end lies 4 residues beyond the end of the read and is filled in from the germline J gene. The V gene is TRBV13-3, the J gene TRBJ2-5, with TRBD1 matching 7 bases. V trimming: 5 bases; J trimming: 3 bases; junction bases outside the gene matches: 3. There are 13 residues in the CDR3. Germline V lookup: CDR1 NNHDY, CDR2 SYVADS. The CDR3 DNA, read in part, is TGTGCCAGCAGAGACAGGGAACAAGAC. Protein sequence: CASRDREQD. The CDR3 in its entirety is CASRDREQDTQYF.

Regarding this clone: Gene names are mouse gene names. The CDR3 goes on 4 residues after the read ends, and that part is filled in from the germline J gene. The chain is built from TRBV13-3 and TRBJ2-5; 8 positions agree with TRBD1. The V gene's germline CDR1 is NNHDY and CDR2 SYVADS. After removal of 2 bases from V and 0 bases from J, the junction contained 2 bases not matched to a gene. This CDR3 has 15 amino acids. The CDR3 sequence: CASSEQGDNQDTQYF. The part of the CDR3 DNA that was read is TGTGCCAGCAGTGAACAGGGGGATAACCAAGAC.

In the case of this clone: Here the gene names and germline are mouse. Sequencing ends 4 residues short of the CDR3 end; the germline J gene provides the rest. The J gene is TRBJ2-3, the V gene TRBV1, with 10 bases fitting TRBD2. There are 17 residues in the CDR3. Germline V gives CDR1 NSQYPW, CDR2 LRSPGD (reference sequence). Trimming removed 2 bases from V and 1 base from J; junction bases left unmatched: 6. This CDR3 reads CTCSATLGGKRAETLYF. Partial CDR3 DNA: TGCACCTGCAGTGCAACACTGGGGGGGAAGCGTGCAGAA. Supplemented by reference TRBV1 and TRBJ2-3, the full variable domain reads VTLLEQNPRWRLVPRGQAVNLRCILKNSQYPWMSWYQQDLQKQLQWLFTLRSPGDKEVKSLPGADYLATRVTDTELRLQVANMSQGRTLYCTCSATLGGKRAETLYFGSGTRLTVL.

Notes on this clone: Mouse germline and gene names are used. The read falls 4 residues short of the CDR3 end, and the missing part is taken from the germline J gene. V and J are TRBV19 and TRBJ1-1, with D possibly being TRBD1 (5 bases). CDR1 and CDR2 from the germline V gene are FNHDT and SITEND (reference sequence). V dropped 2 bases and J dropped 4 bases, with 9 bases sitting between them. The CDR3 has 13 residues. The covered CDR3 bases are TGTGCCAGCAGTATTGTGGACACCACA. It translates to CASSIVDTT. The full CDR3 sequence reads CASSIVDTTEVFF. The entire variable domain, with the rest obtained from reference TRBV19 and TRBJ1-1, is as follows: GGIITQTPKFLIGQEGQKLTLKCQQNFNHDTMYWYRQDSGKGLRLIYYSITENDLQKGDLSEGYDASREKKSSFSLTVTSAQKNEMAVFLCASSIVDTTEVFFGKGTRLTVV.

Points on this clone: At residue 14, the TCRdb amino acid sequence and the translated nucleotide sequence differ, so the protein here is the DNA translation. Mouse gene names and germline throughout. The missing CDR3 end, 3 residues past where the read stops, is filled in from the germline J gene. The chain is built from TRBV13-1 and TRBJ1-6; 8 bases are shared with TRBD1. TRBJ1-6 is flagged as an ORF with uncertain function. The V gene's germline CDR1 is NSHNY and CDR2 SYGAGN. V trimming: 2 bases; J trimming: 8 bases; junction bases outside the gene matches: 12. This CDR3 region has 17 residues. CDR3 residues: CASSDRGRVNLDSPLYF. The CDR3 bases that were read are TGTGCCAGCAGTGACAGGGGGCGGGTGAATTTAGATTCGCCC.

Note on this clone: Each gene name is a mouse one. Coverage ceases 4 residues before the CDR3 finishes, and the germline J gene fills in the end. The chain couples TRBV13-2 to TRBJ2-7; perhaps TRBD1 as D (6 bases). Trimming pared 2 bases from V and 0 bases from J, leaving 15 bases between. The CDR3 has 16 amino acids. Germline CDR1 and CDR2: NNHNN and SYGAGS (reference sequence). The sequenced CDR3 bases are TGTGCCAGCGGTGAAGGGGGTGGACTCGGCTCCTAT. Protein product: CASGEGGGLGSY. The whole CDR3 sequence is CASGEGGGLGSYEQYF.

This clone has a handful of counts. Mouse gene names and germline throughout. Incomplete CDR3 DNA: TGTGCCAGCATCCTCAGGGGAAGGGCAGAA. As protein: CASILRGRAE. The CDR3 reads in full as CASILRGRAETLYF. The gene calls are TRBV13-3 and TRBJ2-3; D is possibly TRBD1 (6 bases). Coverage ceases 4 residues before the CDR3 finishes, and the germline J gene fills in the end. Trimming left V 6 bases short and J 3 bases short, with 14 bases between. The germline V gene encodes CDR1 NNHDY and CDR2 SYVADS. CDR3 length: 14 residues.

Points on this clone: The genes are named according to mouse. Read data end 4 residues before the CDR3 end; the end is taken from the germline J gene. The V call is TRBV1, the J call TRBJ2-2; D uncertain. This CDR3 has 15 residues. Germline V lookup: CDR1 NSQYPW, CDR2 LRSPGD (reference sequence). The germline V and J ends were trimmed by 0 bases and 1 base, with 6 bases remaining between them. The covered CDR3 bases are TGCACCTGCAGTGCAGAGTCACAAAACACCGGG. Translating it yields CTCSAESQNTG. The full CDR3 reads CTCSAESQNTGQLYF.

The table lists this clone with a few counts. Any gene name here is a mouse gene name. The CDR3 extends 4 residues past the end of the read, so its final part is completed from the germline J gene. The rearrangement joins TRBV17 to TRBJ2-2; tentative D call: TRBD1 (5 bases). Deletions cut 0 bases from V and 0 bases from J, with 8 bases between. Germline lookup yields CDR1 MNHDT and CDR2 YYDKIL. The CDR3 loop spans 16 amino acids. The CDR3 bases that were read are TGTGCTAGCAGTAGAGATCCGGACACAAACACCGGG. This translates into CASSRDPDTNTG. The complete CDR3 sequence is CASSRDPDTNTGQLYF.

The sample holds a few counts of this clone. These gene names are mouse names. The CDR3: CASSTPGTGETEQFF. CDR3 bases read: TGTGCCAGCAGTACCCCCGGGACAGGGGAGACT. The chain uses TRBV19 and TRBJ2-1; TRBD1 matches 10 bases. The read terminates 4 residues before the CDR3 end, so the remaining end is supplied by the germline J gene. This CDR3 contains 15 residues. The germline V gene encodes CDR1 FNHDT and CDR2 SITEND (reference sequence).

This clone was counted between two and nine times. Genes and germline come from the mouse. Other DNA sequences within the sample encode an identical CDR3. The part of the CDR3 DNA that was read is TGTGCTAGCAGTAGAGATCTGGGGGGTTACTATGCT. This codes for CASSRDLGGYYA. The whole CDR3 region reads CASSRDLGGYYAEQFF. The chain employs TRBV17 and TRBJ2-1; 8 positions agree with TRBD2. The CDR3 goes on 4 residues after the read ends, and that part is filled in from the germline J gene. Germline assignment: CDR1 MNHDT and CDR2 YYDKIL. Trimming removed 0 bases from V and 2 bases from J; junction bases left unmatched: 3. This CDR3 contains 16 residues. Based on the CDR3 plus reference TRBV17 and TRBJ2-1, the full variable domain is DTTVKQNPRYKLARVGKPVNLICSQTMNHDTMYWYQKKPNQAPKLLLFYYDKILNREADTFEKFQSSRPNNSFCSLYIGSAGLEYSAMYLCASSRDLGGYYAEQFFGPGTRLTVL.

A word on this clone: Gene names and germline refer to mouse. The CDR3 end falls 4 residues outside the read, so it is completed with the germline J gene. The chain uses TRBV13-3 and TRBJ2-5, with 9 nucleotides matching TRBD2. Germline V gene sequence: CDR1 NNHDY, CDR2 SYVADS. The CDR3 length is 14 residues. This CDR3 reads CASSWDWESDTQYF. CDR3 bases read: TGTGCCAGCAGTTGGGACTGGGAGTCAGAC.

This clone turned up a few times. Germline and genes: mouse. Here the CDR3 reads CASNHRGDEQYF. CDR3 bases read: TGTGCCAGCAATCACAGGGGGGAT. The J gene is TRBJ2-7, the V gene TRBV19; 8 positions agree with TRBD1. The CDR3 goes on 4 residues after the read ends, and that part is filled in from the germline J gene. The CDR3 is 12 amino acids. Germline CDR1 is FNHDT and CDR2 is SITEND (reference sequence).

Turning to this clone: Gene names and germline match the mouse. The read halts 4 residues ahead of the CDR3 end, with the missing end drawn from the germline J gene. The rearrangement joins TRBV13-2 to TRBJ2-4; 10 positions match TRBD2. V shed 3 bases, J shed 0 bases, and the junction held 7 bases outside the gene matches. This CDR3 contains 17 residues. Germline V gene data show CDR1 as NNHNN and CDR2 as SYGAGS (reference sequence). The CDR3 protein is CASGGRDWGYSQNTLYF. The CDR3 bases that were read are TGTGCCAGCGGTGGCCGGGACTGGGGTTATAGTCAAAAC.